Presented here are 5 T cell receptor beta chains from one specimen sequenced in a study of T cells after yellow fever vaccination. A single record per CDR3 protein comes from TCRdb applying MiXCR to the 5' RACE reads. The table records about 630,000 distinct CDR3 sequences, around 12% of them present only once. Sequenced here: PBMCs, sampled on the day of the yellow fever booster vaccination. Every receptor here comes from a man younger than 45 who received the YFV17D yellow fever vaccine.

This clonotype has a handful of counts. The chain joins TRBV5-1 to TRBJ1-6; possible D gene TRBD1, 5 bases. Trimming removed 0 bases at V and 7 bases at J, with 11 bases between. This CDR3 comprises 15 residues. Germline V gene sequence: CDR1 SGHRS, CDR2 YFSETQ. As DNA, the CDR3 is TGCGCCAGCAGCTTGGAGCTGGGGCGGAATTCACCCCTCCACTTT. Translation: CASSLELGRNSPLHF.

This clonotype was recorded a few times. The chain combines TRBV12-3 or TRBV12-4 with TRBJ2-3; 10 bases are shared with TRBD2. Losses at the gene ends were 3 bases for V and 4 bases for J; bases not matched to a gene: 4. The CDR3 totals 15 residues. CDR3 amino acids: CASSFLAGEADTQYF. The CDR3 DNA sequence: TGTGCCAGCAGTTTCCTAGCGGGAGAGGCAGATACGCAGTATTTT.

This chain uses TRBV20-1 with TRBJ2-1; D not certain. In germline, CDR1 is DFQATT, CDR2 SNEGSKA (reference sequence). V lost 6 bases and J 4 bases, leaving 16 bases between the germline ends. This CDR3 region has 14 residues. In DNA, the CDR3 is TGCAGTGCCGCCTTTTTCCCGAGGTACAATGAGCAGTTCTTC. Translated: CSAAFFPRYNEQFF.

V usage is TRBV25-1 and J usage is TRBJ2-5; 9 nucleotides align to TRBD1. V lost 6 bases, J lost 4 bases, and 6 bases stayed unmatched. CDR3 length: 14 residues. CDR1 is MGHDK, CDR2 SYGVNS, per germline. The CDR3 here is CASREQGAGETQYF. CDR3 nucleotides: TGTGCCAGCAGGGAACAGGGGGCGGGAGAGACCCAGTACTTC.

Written as DNA, the CDR3 is TGTGCCAGCTCCAGGACTAGCGGGAGGAAAGAGACCCAGTACTTC. This sequence encodes CASSRTSGRKETQYF. V is TRBV7-2 and J is TRBJ2-5, with 14 nucleotides matching TRBD2. From germline, CDR1 is SGHTA and CDR2 FQGNSA. V shed 8 bases, J shed 3 bases, and the junction held 5 bases outside the gene matches. This CDR3 has 15 residues.